The 6 T cell receptor beta chains given below trace back to one sample, sequenced in a study of cytomegalovirus exposure and HLA in healthy donors. The PCR had 60 Vbeta and 13 Jbeta primers. Produced via immunoSEQ multiplex PCR; TCRdb's table is partial and in-frame only. Here the sample spans about 190,000 clones, over 70% being singletons. Sequenced input: PBMCs. These receptors all come from a woman aged 18-30 years in good health and CMV-seropositive.

The gene calls are TRBV2 and TRBJ1-2; D remains unclear. V was pared by 7 bases and J by 4 bases, with 13 bases between. Germline CDR1 reads SNHLY; CDR2 reads FYNNEI. There are 13 residues in the CDR3. The CDR3: CASKEGSGYGYTF. The CDR3 nucleotides are TGTGCCAGCAAGGAGGGCTCTGGCTATGGCTACACCTTC.

This clone came up a few times. This rearrangement joins TRBV6-6 to TRBJ2-7, with D possibly being TRBD2 (5 bases). The V and J ends lost 6 bases and 5 bases respectively, with 11 bases between them. Germline V gene data show CDR1 as MNHNY and CDR2 as SVGAGI (reference sequence). CDR3 size: 12 residues. CDR3 DNA sequence: TGTGCCAGCAGCCGACTATCCGACGAGCAGTACGTC. Protein sequence: CASSRLSDEQYV.

V usage is TRBV9 and J usage is TRBJ2-5; TRBD2 aligns across 8 bases. CDR3 length: 14 amino acids. CDR1 SGDLS and CDR2 YYNGEE come from the germline V gene. Trimming at V came to 1 base and at J to 5 bases, leaving 4 bases not matched to a gene. CDR3 coding DNA: TGTGCCAGCAGCGTAATCGAGCGGGGGGAGACCCAGTACTTC. The encoded protein is CASSVIERGETQYF. The full variable domain, in which reference TRBV9 and TRBJ2-5 provide the parts outside the CDR3, is DSGVTQTPKHLITATGQRVTLRCSPRSGDLSVYWYQQSLDQGLQFLIQYYNGEERAKGNILERFSAQQFPDLHSELNLSSLELGDSALYFCASSVIERGETQYFGPGTRLLVL.

The chain joins TRBV18 to TRBJ1-1; 10 positions match TRBD1. Germline assignment: CDR1 KGHSH and CDR2 LQKENI. After removal of 5 bases from V and 3 bases from J, the junction contained 15 bases not matched to a gene. This CDR3 contains 18 residues. As DNA, the CDR3 is TGTGCCAGCTCATCTGTTAGGGGACAGGGGCTAAAGGACACTGAAGCTTTCTTT. Protein: CASSSVRGQGLKDTEAFF.

The CDR3 loop is CASSLGQGGPHSPLHF. Written as DNA, the CDR3 is TGTGCCAGCAGCCTGGGACAGGGTGGGCCTCATTCACCCCTCCACTTT. V usage is TRBV5-6 and J usage is TRBJ1-6, with TRBD1 matching over 9 bases. The J segment lost 8 bases and the V segment lost 4 bases, leaving 10 bases of the junction unmatched. The CDR3 totals 16 residues. The V gene's germline CDR1 is SGHDT and CDR2 YYEEEE.

Note on this clone: At one of its ends the junction is not consistent with the germline gene, which may arise from a read error. The V gene is TRBV7-9, the J gene TRBJ2-3; D gene ambiguous. This CDR3 is 14 amino acids long. Per germline, CDR1 SEHNR and CDR2 FQNEAQ (reference sequence). The CDR3 protein is CSSSLPALVDTQYF. CDR3 in DNA: TGTTCCAGCAGCTTACCAGCGTTAGTAGATACGCAGTATTTT.